The present entry profiles one T cell receptor (beta chain) with its context. This clonotype was detected a few times. Which antigen it targets is not known. Qualities for individual bases were not recorded, and no much larger clone is one base off. This entry belongs to a study of T cells in Graves' hyperthyroidism and ophthalmopathy (dated by TCRdb to the late 2010s). For context, the study as a whole: Peripheral blood was sampled at the time of initial diagnosis, prior to any treatment. Following sampling, methimazole starting at 30 mg daily was given to hyperthyroidism patients, and high-dose intravenous methylprednisolone was given to ophthalmopathy patients. The paper reports TCR Vbeta CDR3 sequencing of 135 peripheral blood samples: over 40 ophthalmopathy, under 80 hyperthyroidism and around 17 progressor patients. Prospective prediction of ophthalmopathy was tested in an independent validation cohort consisting of fewer than 20 hyperthyroidism patients and about 17 patients who later progressed to ophthalmopathy. To identify TCR V-J signatures that set the groups apart, the researchers used a discovery cohort of 100 patients, made up of under 50 with Graves' ophthalmopathy and 55 to 65 with stable Graves' hyperthyroidism. The roughly 91 discovery patients were randomly divided into training and test sets at a 7:3 ratio. Thyroid tissue and blood T-cell repertoires from about 6 Graves' hyperthyroidism patients were also compared in the study. The study at large found these results: Most expanded thyroid clonotypes (frequency above 0.001) were also detected in blood, a finding suggesting that blood repertoires may reflect thyroid immune responses. During validation, the model predicted progression to ophthalmopathy a median of around 7 months ahead of onset, with roughly 65% sensitivity and around 72% specificity. In cross-validation, a model built on a 13 V-J signature told ophthalmopathy apart from stable hyperthyroidism with approximately 90% sensitivity and approximately 81% specificity, and in testing the same model reached 80%/75%. Sample size was not statistically predetermined, and blinding of investigators to group allocation was not performed.

Amplification of TCR beta CDR3 regions was carried out from RNA transcripts. A first-round RT-PCR of the TCR CDR3 used the HTBI primer set with the Qiagen OneStep RT-PCR kit. A second multiplex PCR round built the libraries, followed by size selection and purification. Sequencing of the libraries was done on an Illumina HiSeq2000 using paired-end 100 bp reads. As for the authors' bioinformatics: SOAPnuke was used to process the raw data, with reads discarded if the reads contained adapters or uncalled bases, had a mean Phred below 15, or lacked an exact constant-primer or identifier match. COPE v1.2.5 was used to merge the high-quality paired reads, and each unique nucleotide sequence was defined as a clonotype. Clonotypes were aligned to IMGT TRBV, TRBD and TRBJ reference segments using MiTCR v1.1. The analysis included only V-J combinations with a frequency above 0.0001, which together covered 98% to 99.2% of the repertoires. A TCS score was defined as the ratio between F50 (clonal expansion) and ExV (chaos), using BLOSUM62-based TCRdist between CDR3 peptides within each V-J. Welch's t-statistics and random forest reduced roughly 540 V-J features to 10 to 15, which were used in a naive Bayes classifier (R e1071). Using fastp trimming at Q25 and MiXCR clonotype assembly, TCRdb reanalyzed the public sequencing data and kept in-frame beta chains. Each CDR3 protein appears once, grouped with its most common genes and DNA. Here the V and J calls rest on TCRdb's processing, not on the authors' analysis. A total of some 690,000 distinct CDR3 sequences appear in this sample, approximately 15% of them only once. The ten largest make up roughly a sixth of the sample.

Measured from the cysteine to the phenylalanine, the CDR3 is 14 residues long. CDR3 DNA only is kept here, 42 bases in frame from base 1. Sequences DFQATT (CDR1) and SNEGSKA (CDR2) are obtained from the germline V gene (reference sequence). Trimming costs V 4 bases and J 2 bases, and their ends lie 14 bases apart. Stable Graves' hyperthyroidism was defined as no progression to ophthalmopathy during 18 months of follow-up. Hyperthyroidism patients were aged 18 to 65 years and newly diagnosed, with disease duration of less than 2 months. Any patient with an uncontrolled infection, another autoimmune disease, pregnancy or lactation was excluded. Diagnoses were established on the basis of clinical symptoms, serum thyroxine and TRAb, thyroid ultrasound, and orbital computed tomography. PBMCs were isolated from about 10 ml of fresh peripheral blood by Ficoll-Paque density gradient centrifugation. Trizol reagent was used to extract total RNA, and RNA quality was then checked on an Agilent 2100 Bioanalyzer.

The sequence was obtained from a man between 50 and 59 years old with Graves' hyperthyroidism. The V and J segments used are TRBV20-1 and TRBJ1-2; possibly the D gene is TRBD1, per 6 matching bases. Specimen: blood. This receptor carries the CDR3 CSATTGISNYGYTF. The bases read TGCAGTGCTACTACAGGGATTTCGAACTATGGCTACACCTTC.